Listed below are T cell receptor beta chains from one sample, sequenced in a study of T cell repertoires in cytomegalovirus infection. In TCRdb, the reads were re-called with MiXCR into one record per CDR3 protein. The sample includes 210,000 or so distinct CDR3 sequences, 6.5% seen only once; the top ten take around 6.5%. The sample consisted of PBMCs. These receptors all come from a human donor in good health (CMV status not recorded). Some clones in this sample may be carry-over from other donors' samples. CDR3s include the opening cysteine and the closing phenylalanine or tryptophan. The D gene is left open where the match is weak. Clone size is given for some rows only: seen once, a few or many times, or a class if the clone is expanded.

D | J | V | size | DNA | CDR3
NA | TRBJ2-1 | TRBV25-1 | many | TGTGCCAGCATTTCCCAAGGTTACAATGAGCAGTTCTTC | CASISQGYNEQFF
NA | TRBJ1-6 | TRBV20-1 | many | TGCAGTGCTAGAGATTTAAGAGTAGTCCTCCACTTT | CSARDLRVVLHF
NA | TRBJ1-5 | TRBV9 | few | TGTGCCAGCAGCAACAGGTCCGGGCAGCCCCAGCATTTT | CASSNRSGQPQHF
TRBD1 | TRBJ2-5 | TRBV12-5 | NA | TGTGCTAGTGGTTTCCTTGCCGGGACAGCCCAAGAGACCCAGTACTTC | CASGFLAGTAQETQYF
NA | TRBJ1-2 | TRBV10-3 | many | TGTGCCATTATGGAGGGTTCTAACTATGGCTACACCTTC | CAIMEGSNYGYTF
NA | TRBJ2-3 | TRBV7-2 | many | TGTGCCAGCAGCCCCCAGGCGGCAGATACGCAGTATTTT | CASSPQAADTQYF
NA | TRBJ2-2 | TRBV7-2 | many | TGTGCCAGCAGCTTAGTCTTGGAGACCGGGGAGCTGTTTTTT | CASSLVLETGELFF
TRBD1 | TRBJ1-4 | TRBV4-1 | many | TGCGCCAGCAGCCAAGGGGGCCTTTCACGGGGGACAGGGATGGAAAAACTGTTTTTT | CASSQGGLSRGTGMEKLFF
TRBD1 | TRBJ1-1 | TRBV7-3 | many | TGTGCCAGCAGCTTAACACCTGGACAGGGAGGGTGGACGCACACTGAAGCTTTCTTT | CASSLTPGQGGWTHTEAFF
NA | TRBJ1-2 | TRBV28 | many | TGTGCCAGCAGCAAAGGGGACAACGAGATCTATGGCTACACCTTC | CASSKGDNEIYGYTF
NA | TRBJ1-5 | TRBV28 | many | TGTGCCAGCAGTCGTAATCAGCCCCAGCATTTT | CASSRNQPQHF
TRBD1 | TRBJ1-1 | TRBV30 | NA | TGTGCCTGGAGTGCAGGGGGAAGAACTGAAGCTTTCTTT | CAWSAGGRTEAFF
TRBD1 | TRBJ1-1 | TRBV7-2 | many | TGTGCCAGCAGCTTATGGCAGGGGGCTAGGGACACTGAAGCTTTCTTT | CASSLWQGARDTEAFF
NA | TRBJ1-4 | TRBV7-9 | many | TGTGCCAGCAGCTCATCTCCGGGTCTCGCAACTAATGAAAAACTGTTTTTT | CASSSSPGLATNEKLFF
NA | TRBJ1-1 | TRBV9 | NA | TGTGCCAGCAGCGTCGGGAACAGGGAGAACACTGAAGCTTTCTTT | CASSVGNRENTEAFF
NA | TRBJ1-1 | TRBV12-3/TRBV12-4 | many | TGTGCCAGCAGTTTTGGTGGTCCCCAAGCTTTCTTT | CASSFGGPQAFF
TRBD1 | TRBJ2-7 | TRBV30 | NA | TGTGCCTGGAGTCCCCTAGACAGGGGGCTGGTTGAGCAGTACTTC | CAWSPLDRGLVEQYF
TRBD1 | TRBJ1-6 | TRBV9 | many | TGTGCCAGCAGCGACCCCCCCGGACAGGGGGCTTCTAGGGCCTATAATTCACCCCTCCACTTT | CASSDPPGQGASRAYNSPLHF
NA | TRBJ1-6 | TRBV4-3 | NA | TGCGCCAGCAGCCAAGATCGGGCAGCTAATTCACCCCTCCACTTT | CASSQDRAANSPLHF
NA | TRBJ2-2 | TRBV28 | many | TGTGCCAGCAGTTTATCTCCGGCCGGGGAGCTGTTTTTT | CASSLSPAGELFF
NA | TRBJ1-4 | TRBV7-9 | NA | TGTGCCAGCAGCTCCGAGACAGTTGAAAAACTGTTTTTT | CASSSETVEKLFF
TRBD1 | TRBJ1-1 | TRBV5-5 | few | TGTGCCAGCAGCTGGGAGCGGACAGGGCCCTTTGAAGCTTTCTTT | CASSWERTGPFEAFF
NA | TRBJ1-1 | TRBV11-2 | many | TGTGCCAGCAGCGTGATAGTAAACACTGAAGCTTTCTTT | CASSVIVNTEAFF
NA | TRBJ2-7 | TRBV7-2 | NA | TGTGCCAGCAGCTTAGCGAGGACACAAGAGCAGTACTTC | CASSLARTQEQYF
NA | TRBJ2-5 | TRBV6-2/TRBV6-3 | many | TGTGCCAGCAGTTACTCTCACCTCCAAGAGACCCAGTACTTC | CASSYSHLQETQYF
NA | TRBJ1-3 | TRBV7-2 | many | TGTGCCAGCAGCATTGGGTGGTCTGGAAACACCATATATTTT | CASSIGWSGNTIYF
NA | TRBJ1-2 | TRBV5-4 | many | TGTGCCAGCAGCTCCCTTGGGGAGTCACCTTATGGCTACACCTTC | CASSSLGESPYGYTF
NA | TRBJ1-5 | TRBV7-9 | many | TGTGCCAGCAGCCCAGGGACTAGCGACAATCAGCCCCAGCATTTT | CASSPGTSDNQPQHF
NA | TRBJ1-5 | TRBV6-1 | many | TGTGCCAGCAGTTCGCGGAATCAGCCCCAGCATTTT | CASSSRNQPQHF
NA | TRBJ1-6 | TRBV5-5 | many | TGTGCCAGCCGAGGAATAGGGAATTCACCCCTCCACTTT | CASRGIGNSPLHF
NA | TRBJ2-1 | TRBV9 | many | TGTGCCAGCAGCCCAGGGGGGGCCACCTACAATGAGCAGTTCTTC | CASSPGGATYNEQFF
NA | TRBJ2-1 | TRBV5-1 | many | TGCGCCAGCAGCGTACAGGCAGATGAGCAGTTCTTC | CASSVQADEQFF
TRBD2 | TRBJ2-1 | TRBV20-1 | many | TGCAGTGCTAGTAAATCACTAGCGCAACACAATGAGCAGTTCTTC | CSASKSLAQHNEQFF
TRBD2 | TRBJ2-1 | TRBV2 | few | TGTGCCAGCAGTGATGGTAGCGGGGGGGACCTCGACCACAATGAGCAGTTCTTC | CASSDGSGGDLDHNEQFF
NA | TRBJ2-3 | TRBV14 | NA | TGTGCCAGCAGCCGAAAAAACTATGATACGCAGTATTTT | CASSRKNYDTQYF
TRBD1 | TRBJ2-6 | TRBV14 | many | TGTGCCAGCAGCCAGGAAACAGGGGGCGCTGGGGCCAACGTCCTGACTTTC | CASSQETGGAGANVLTF
TRBD1 | TRBJ2-7 | TRBV5-1 | many | TGCGCCAGCAGCTTGGACAGGGGGCTGTACGAGCAGTACTTC | CASSLDRGLYEQYF
TRBD1 | TRBJ1-1 | TRBV19 | many | TGTGCCAGTAGTGTCCCGGACAGGAAGAACACTGAAGCTTTCTTT | CASSVPDRKNTEAFF
NA | TRBJ1-5 | TRBV7-2 | many | TGTGCCAGCAGCTTTTCGGGGGACGGCAATCAGCCCCAGCATTTT | CASSFSGDGNQPQHF
NA | TRBJ1-1 | TRBV28 | many | TGTGCCAGCAGAGAAGGCCAAGCTTTCTTT | CASREGQAFF
NA | TRBJ1-2 | TRBV2 | many | TGTGCCAGCAGGGGGGGGGACCGACGCTTCCTCACCTTC | CASRGGDRRFLTF
NA | TRBJ1-1 | TRBV19 | many | TGTGCCAGTAGTATTAGCGGAGGGCTGAACACTGAAGCTTTCTTT | CASSISGGLNTEAFF
TRBD1 | TRBJ1-4 | TRBV20-1 | many | TGCAGTGCAACAGGGGCAGAAGGAGAAAAACTGTTTTTT | CSATGAEGEKLFF
NA | TRBJ2-5 | TRBV29-1 | many | TGCAGCGTCGGAGGGACAGCCGAACAAGAGACCCAGTACTTC | CSVGGTAEQETQYF
NA | TRBJ2-5 | TRBV20-1 | few | TGCAGTGCGTGGCAGGGTTCCCAAGAGACCCAGTACTTC | CSAWQGSQETQYF
NA | TRBJ1-1 | TRBV18 | NA | TGTGCCAGCTCACCACAATCCCTCGTACTCACATCGAGGGCTGAAGCTTTCTTT | CASSPQSLVLTSRAEAFF
TRBD2 | TRBJ2-2 | TRBV4-1 | many | TGCGCCAGCAGCCAAGAGGGCAGCGGGGGGATAACCGGGGAGCTGTTTTTT | CASSQEGSGGITGELFF